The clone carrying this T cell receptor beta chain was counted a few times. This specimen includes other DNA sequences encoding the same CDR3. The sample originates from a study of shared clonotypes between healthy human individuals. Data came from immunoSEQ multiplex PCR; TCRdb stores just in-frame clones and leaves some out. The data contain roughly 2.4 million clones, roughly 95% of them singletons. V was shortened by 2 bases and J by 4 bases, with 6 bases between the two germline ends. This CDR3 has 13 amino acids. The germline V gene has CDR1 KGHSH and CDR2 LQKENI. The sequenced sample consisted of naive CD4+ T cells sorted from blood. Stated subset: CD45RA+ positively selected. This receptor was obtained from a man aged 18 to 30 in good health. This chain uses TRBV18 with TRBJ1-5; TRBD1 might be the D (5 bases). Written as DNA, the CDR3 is TGTGCCAGCTCACCAGGGGGGAATCAGCCCCAGCATTTT. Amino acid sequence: CASSPGGNQPQHF.